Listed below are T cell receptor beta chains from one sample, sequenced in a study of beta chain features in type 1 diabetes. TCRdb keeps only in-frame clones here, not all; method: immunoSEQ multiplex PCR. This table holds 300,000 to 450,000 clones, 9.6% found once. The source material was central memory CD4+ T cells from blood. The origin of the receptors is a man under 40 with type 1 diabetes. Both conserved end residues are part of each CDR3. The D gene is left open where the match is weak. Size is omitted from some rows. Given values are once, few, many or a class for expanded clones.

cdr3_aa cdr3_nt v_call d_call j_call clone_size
CASSLNPEPTEAFF TGTGCCAGCAGCTTAAACCCAGAACCCACTGAAGCTTTCTTT TRBV11-3 NA TRBJ1-1 NA
CASSFDAAYGYTF TGCGCCAGCAGCTTCGATGCAGCCTATGGCTACACCTTC TRBV5-1 NA TRBJ1-2 NA
CASSASGSGNTIYF TGTGCCAGCAGTGCTTCAGGGTCCGGAAACACCATATATTTT TRBV25-1 NA TRBJ1-3 few
CASSSYRDTGYEQYF TGTGCCAGCTCATCCTACCGGGACACAGGCTACGAGCAGTACTTC TRBV18 NA TRBJ2-7 NA
CASSTQGSAKNIQYF TGTGCCAGCAGCACACAGGGGTCAGCCAAAAACATTCAGTACTTC TRBV11-2 TRBD1 TRBJ2-4 few
CASSGTRGAETQYF TGTGCCAGCAGCGGGACTAGGGGGGCGGAGACCCAGTACTTC TRBV2 TRBD2 TRBJ2-5 NA
CATGGAGSGANVLTF TGTGCTACCGGTGGGGCCGGCTCTGGGGCCAACGTCCTGACTTTC TRBV7-7 NA TRBJ2-6 NA
CAISEWTQETQYF TGTGCCATCAGTGAGTGGACACAAGAGACCCAGTACTTC TRBV10-3 NA TRBJ2-5 NA
CASSDGGDSTDTQYF TGTGCCAGCAGTGACGGAGGGGACAGCACAGATACGCAGTATTTT TRBV10-3 NA TRBJ2-3 few
CASSPQTGENQPQHF TGTGCCAGCAGCCCCCAGACAGGGGAGAATCAGCCCCAGCATTTT TRBV7-9 TRBD1 TRBJ1-5 many
CASSSGTGGEKLFF TGTGCCAGCAGTTCCGGGACAGGGGGTGAAAAACTGTTTTTT TRBV27 TRBD1 TRBJ1-4 NA
CASSLGTGPWGYTF TGTGCCAGCAGCTTAGGGACAGGCCCGTGGGGCTACACCTTC TRBV7-2 TRBD1 TRBJ1-2 NA
CASSPPGGVAGGGYTF TGTGCCAGCTCACCACCGGGAGGGGTAGCAGGAGGTGGCTACACCTTC TRBV18 NA TRBJ1-2 NA
CASSLATGTGAEQYF TGTGCCAGCAGCCTCGCTACCGGGACAGGGGCCGAGCAGTACTTC TRBV7-3 TRBD1 TRBJ2-7 NA
CASRDVYNEQFF TGTGCCTCGAGGGACGTTTACAATGAGCAGTTCTTC TRBV30 NA TRBJ2-1 many
CASRHGNEQFF TGTGCCAGCCGACACGGGAATGAGCAGTTCTTC TRBV6-6 NA TRBJ2-1 few
CASALPSGANVLTF TGTGCCAGCGCCCTCCCCTCTGGGGCCAACGTCCTGACTTTC TRBV5-4 NA TRBJ2-6 NA
CASSLTSTLEQYF TGTGCCAGCAGCTTAACGTCAACGCTCGAGCAGTACTTC TRBV7-9 NA TRBJ2-7 many
CASSPPGTGGEQYF TGTGCCAGCTCACCACCGGGGACAGGGGGTGAGCAGTACTTC TRBV18 TRBD1 TRBJ2-7 few
CASSVGGRPNTEAFF TGTGCCAGCAGCGTAGGGGGCAGGCCGAACACTGAAGCTTTCTTT TRBV9 NA TRBJ1-1 few
CASSRDRGARNTEAFF TGTGCCAGCAGCCGGGACAGGGGCGCAAGGAACACTGAAGCTTTCTTT TRBV27 TRBD1 TRBJ1-1 few
CASSSEGGGSTDTQYF TGTGCCAGCAGCTCTGAGGGAGGAGGGAGTACAGATACGCAGTATTTT TRBV11-2 NA TRBJ2-3 few
CSVEFGGWGGSYEQYF TGCAGCGTTGAATTTGGAGGGTGGGGAGGTTCCTACGAGCAGTACTTC TRBV29-1 NA TRBJ2-7 NA
CASSRQGRTDTQYF TGTGCCAGTAGTAGACAGGGCCGAACAGATACGCAGTATTTT TRBV19 TRBD1 TRBJ2-3 few
CASSLTDSEAFF TGTGCCAGCAGCCTCACGGACAGCGAAGCTTTCTTT TRBV6-1 NA TRBJ1-1 NA
CASSRQLAGVPNEQYF TGCGCCAGCAGCCGCCAACTAGCGGGAGTTCCCAACGAGCAGTACTTC TRBV4-1 TRBD2 TRBJ2-7 NA
CASSPRFNYGYTF TGTGCCAGCAGCCCCCGATTTAACTATGGCTACACCTTC TRBV28 NA TRBJ1-2 few
CASSPSPGTRDTGELFF TGTGCCAGCAGCCCGAGCCCCGGGACTAGAGACACCGGGGAGCTGTTTTTT TRBV7-2 TRBD2 TRBJ2-2 many
CASSLSYYEQYF TGTGCCAGCAGTTTATCCTACTACGAGCAGTACTTC TRBV28 NA TRBJ2-7 few